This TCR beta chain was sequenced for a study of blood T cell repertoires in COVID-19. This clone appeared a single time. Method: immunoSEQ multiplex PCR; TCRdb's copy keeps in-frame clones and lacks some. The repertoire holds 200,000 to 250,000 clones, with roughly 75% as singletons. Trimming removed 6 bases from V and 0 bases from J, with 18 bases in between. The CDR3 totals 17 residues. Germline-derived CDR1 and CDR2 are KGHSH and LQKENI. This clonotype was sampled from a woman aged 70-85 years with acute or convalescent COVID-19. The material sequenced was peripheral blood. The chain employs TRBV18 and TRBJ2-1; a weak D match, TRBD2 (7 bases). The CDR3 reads CASSEYARGGSYNEQFF. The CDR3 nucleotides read TGTGCCAGCTCGGAGTACGCGAGGGGGGGCTCCTACAATGAGCAGTTCTTC.